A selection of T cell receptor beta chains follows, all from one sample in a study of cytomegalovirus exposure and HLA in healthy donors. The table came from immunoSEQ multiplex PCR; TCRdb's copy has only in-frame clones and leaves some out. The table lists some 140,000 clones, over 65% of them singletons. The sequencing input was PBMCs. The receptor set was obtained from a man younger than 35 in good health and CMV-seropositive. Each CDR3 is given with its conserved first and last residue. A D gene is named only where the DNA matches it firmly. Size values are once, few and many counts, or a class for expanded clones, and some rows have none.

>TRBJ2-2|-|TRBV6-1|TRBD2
CAEAGGQRDTGELFF
TGTGCGGAAGCGGGGGGGCAGAGGGACACCGGGGAGCTGTTTTTT
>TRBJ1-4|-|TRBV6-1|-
CASSLRGTNEKLFF
TGTGCCAGCAGTCTGCGGGGGACTAATGAAAAACTGTTTTTT
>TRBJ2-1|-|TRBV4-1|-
CASSQGLAQGNEQFF
TGCGCCAGCAGCCAAGGGTTAGCCCAGGGCAATGAGCAGTTCTTC
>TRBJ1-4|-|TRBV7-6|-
CASSLGQFPEKLFF
TGTGCCAGCAGCTTAGGGCAGTTCCCCGAAAAACTGTTTTTT
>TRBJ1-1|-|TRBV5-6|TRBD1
CASSRPGGTEAFF
TGTGCCAGCAGCAGACCAGGGGGCACTGAAGCTTTCTTT
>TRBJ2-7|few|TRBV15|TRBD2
CATSRGGLAGTYEQYF
TGTGCCACCAGCAGAGGGGGACTAGCGGGGACCTACGAGCAGTACTTC
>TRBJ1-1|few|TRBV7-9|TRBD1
CASSLRGLATEAFF
TGTGCCAGCAGCCTCAGGGGGCTGGCCACTGAAGCTTTCTTT
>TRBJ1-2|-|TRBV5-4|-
CASSPSAALGAGGYTF
TGTGCCAGCAGCCCTTCGGCCGCTCTGGGGGCAGGTGGCTACACCTTC
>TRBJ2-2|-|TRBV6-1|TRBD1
CASSETRGRGELFF
TGTGCCAGCAGTGAGACCAGGGGGCGCGGGGAGCTGTTTTTT
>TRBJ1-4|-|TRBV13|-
CASSFAPDEKLFF
TGTGCCAGCAGCTTCGCCCCGGATGAAAAACTGTTTTTT
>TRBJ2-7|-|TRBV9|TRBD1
CASSTSGTGVAYEQYF
TGTGCCAGCAGCACCTCCGGGACAGGGGTCGCCTACGAGCAGTACTTC
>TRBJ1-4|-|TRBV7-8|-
CAGGGGTNEKLFF
TGTGCCGGGGGAGGGGGAACTAATGAAAAACTGTTTTTT
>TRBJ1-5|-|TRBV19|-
CAIGGGHNQPQHF
TGTGCCATTGGGGGGGGCCACAATCAGCCCCAGCATTTT
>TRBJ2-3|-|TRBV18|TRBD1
CASSPLTGAPTDTQYF
TGTGCCAGCTCACCACTGACAGGGGCCCCCACAGATACGCAGTATTTT
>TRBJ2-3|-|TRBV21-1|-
CASSKPLAESTDTQYF
TGTGCCAGCAGCAAACCACTAGCGGAAAGCACAGATACGCAGTATTTT
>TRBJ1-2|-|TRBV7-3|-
CASSFGGRDGYTF
TGTGCCAGCAGCTTCGGGGGGAGAGATGGCTACACCTTC
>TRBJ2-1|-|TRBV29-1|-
CSVAEISYNEQFF
TGCAGCGTTGCTGAGATCTCCTACAATGAGCAGTTCTTC
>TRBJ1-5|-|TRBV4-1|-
CASSQDLAGSNQPQHF
TGCGCCAGCAGCCAAGATTTGGCGGGGAGCAATCAGCCCCAGCATTTT
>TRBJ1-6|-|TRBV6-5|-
CASSYGKTGIHSPLHF
TGTGCCAGCAGTTACGGAAAAACAGGAATTCATTCACCCCTCCACTTT
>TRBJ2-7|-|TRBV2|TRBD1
CASSDLRTGDYEQYF
TGTGCCAGCAGTGATCTAAGGACAGGGGATTACGAGCAGTACTTC
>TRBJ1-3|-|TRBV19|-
CATNTGSGNTIYF
TGTGCCACTAATACAGGGTCTGGAAACACCATATATTTT
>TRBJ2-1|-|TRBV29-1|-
CSVYSAGSNLASDEQFF
TGCAGCGTTTATTCTGCGGGCTCAAATTTGGCTTCGGATGAGCAGTTCTTC
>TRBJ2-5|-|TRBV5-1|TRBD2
CASRAASGGAVQETQYF
TGCGCCAGCAGAGCGGCTAGCGGGGGGGCCGTCCAAGAGACCCAGTACTTC
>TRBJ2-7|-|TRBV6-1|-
CASRRSYEQYF
TGTGCCAGCAGGCGGAGCTACGAGCAGTACTTC
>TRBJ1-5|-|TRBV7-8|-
CASSLLASGKSNQPQHF
TGTGCCAGCAGCCTCCTGGCGAGCGGGAAAAGCAATCAGCCCCAGCATTTT
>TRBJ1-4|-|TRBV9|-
CASSVEGGIATNEKLFF
TGTGCCAGCAGCGTAGAGGGAGGGATTGCAACTAATGAAAAACTGTTTTTT
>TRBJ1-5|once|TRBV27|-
CASWAAYQPQHF
TGTGCCAGCTGGGCAGCCTATCAGCCCCAGCATTTT
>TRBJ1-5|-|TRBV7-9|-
CASSLGEENNQPQHF
TGTGCCAGCAGCTTAGGAGAGGAAAACAATCAGCCCCAGCATTTT
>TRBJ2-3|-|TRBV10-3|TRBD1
CATFTGTGEDTQYF
TGTGCCACTTTTACGGGGACAGGGGAAGATACGCAGTATTTT
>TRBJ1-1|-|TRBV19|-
CASSIEEGNTEAFF
TGTGCCAGTAGTATAGAGGAGGGAAACACTGAAGCTTTCTTT
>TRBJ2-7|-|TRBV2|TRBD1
CASSEQGASYEQYF
TGTGCCAGCAGTGAGCAGGGGGCCTCTTACGAGCAGTACTTC
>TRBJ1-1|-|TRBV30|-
CAWRRDSMNTEAFF
TGTGCCTGGAGAAGGGACTCCATGAACACTGAAGCTTTCTTT
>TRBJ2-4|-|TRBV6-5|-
CASSLGGAKNIQYF
TGTGCCAGCAGTTTAGGAGGAGCCAAAAACATTCAGTACTTC
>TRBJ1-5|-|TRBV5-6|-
CASSLGQIDNQPQHF
TGTGCCAGCAGCTTGGGGCAGATTGACAATCAGCCCCAGCATTTT
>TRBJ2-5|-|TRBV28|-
CASTLSSTQYF
TGTGCCAGCACCCTAAGTTCTACCCAGTACTTC
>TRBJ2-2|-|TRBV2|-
CASSELPNTGELFF
TGTGCCAGCAGTGAACTCCCGAACACCGGGGAGCTGTTTTTT
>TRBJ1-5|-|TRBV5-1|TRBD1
CASSLAGGSNQPQHF
TGCGCCAGCAGCTTGGCAGGGGGGTCGAATCAGCCCCAGCATTTT
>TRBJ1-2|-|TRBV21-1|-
CASSKVDKNYGYTF
TGTGCCAGCAGCAAAGTGGACAAGAACTATGGCTACACCTTC
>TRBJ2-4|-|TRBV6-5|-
CASSSPPAVYIQYF
TGTGCCAGCAGTTCCCCCCCAGCGGTGTACATTCAGTACTTC
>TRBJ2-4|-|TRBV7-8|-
CASSHGRGLAKNIQYF
TGTGCCAGCAGCCACGGTCGGGGACTAGCCAAAAACATTCAGTACTTC